The 15 T cell receptor beta chains listed next were all sequenced from one sample in a study of molecular identifiers for immune sequencing clone quantification. TCRdb used MiXCR to reprocess the PCR reads, holding one entry per CDR3 protein. In the table there are under 650,000 distinct CDR3 sequences, about 20% of which are singletons. The sample taken for sequencing was naive CD8+ T cells from blood, with Jurkat cell RNA spiked in. Subset specified: FACS-sorted CD8+CD4-CCR7+CD45RA+ naive T cells. These receptors were obtained from a human donor in good health. Some libraries in this study had Jurkat cell RNA spiked in.

In its sample, this clonotype was seen a few times. The CDR3 protein is CAWGLTGSISNQPQHF. The CDR3 DNA sequence: TGTGCCTGGGGGCTTACCGGGAGTATTAGCAATCAGCCCCAGCATTTT. This chain connects TRBV30 to TRBJ1-5; D unresolved. CDR3 length: 16 amino acids. V dropped 5 bases and J dropped 0 bases, with 17 bases sitting between them. Germline V CDR1 and CDR2: GTSNPN, SVGIG (reference sequence).

In this sample, this clonotype turned up many times. V and J are TRBV4-3 and TRBJ1-4; no clear D. This CDR3 has 17 residues. Germline lookup yields CDR1 LGHNA and CDR2 YSLEER. The V end lost 2 bases, the J end lost 0 bases, and 13 bases lay between the germline ends. This CDR3 reads CASSQTVHGATNEKLFF. In DNA form, the CDR3 reads TGCGCCAGCAGCCAAACCGTCCACGGTGCAACTAATGAAAAACTGTTTTTT.

This clonotype was detected ten times or more. The rearrangement links TRBV29-1 to TRBJ2-3; no clear D. CDR1 SQVTM and CDR2 ANQGSEA come from the germline V gene. The CDR3 length is 12 residues. V was trimmed by 5 bases and J by 2 bases, leaving 8 bases between them. CDR3 region: CSVSGNTDTQYF. The DNA for the CDR3 is TGCAGCGTTAGTGGTAACACAGATACGCAGTATTTT.

J is TRBJ2-1 and V is TRBV12-3 or TRBV12-4; D is unclear. V was clipped by 7 bases and J by 5 bases, with 9 bases between them. The CDR3 has 12 amino acids. CDR3 bases: TGTGCCAGCACGGGTACCCACAATGAGCAGTTCTTC. Its translation is CASTGTHNEQFF.

The gene calls are TRBV4-3 and TRBJ2-3; the match to TRBD2 covers 7 bases. The length of the CDR3 is 19 residues. Germline V gene lookup returns CDR1 LGHNA and CDR2 YSLEER. Trimming cost V 0 bases and J 0 bases; bases outside gene matches: 12. The CDR3 sequence: CASSQDSGPPVPSTDTQYF. The CDR3 bases are TGCGCCAGCAGCCAAGATAGCGGGCCGCCAGTTCCTAGCACAGATACGCAGTATTTT.

This clonotype was detected ten times or more. The chain recombines TRBV25-1 with TRBJ2-7; TRBD2 is a possible D gene (5 bases). The CDR3 has 12 residues. Trimming left V 5 bases short and J 3 bases short, with 8 bases between. Germline V gene data show CDR1 as MGHDK and CDR2 as SYGVNS. Here the CDR3 DNA reads TGTGCCAGCAGTAATGAGGGCTACGAGCAGTACTTC. Its protein is CASSNEGYEQYF.

As concerns this clonotype: A single base separates this from a much larger clone, so it may be a read error. The CDR3 nucleotides are TGTGCCAGCAGTTGGGGACTGGTTAACTATGGCTACACCTTC. It codes for CASSWGLVNYGYTF. The V call is TRBV12-3 or TRBV12-4, the J call TRBJ1-2; weak D call: TRBD1 (5 bases). The CDR3 covers 14 residues. V lost 4 bases, J lost 1 base, and 10 bases lay in between.

This CDR3 reads CASSILGNPHEQYF. The CDR3 bases are TGTGCCAGTAGTATACTGGGAAACCCCCACGAGCAGTACTTC. The chain links TRBV19 to TRBJ2-7, with D unresolved. Trimming cost V 2 bases and J 5 bases, with 13 bases left between them. Germline CDR1 is LNHDA and CDR2 is SQIVND (reference sequence). The CDR3 runs to 14 residues.

This clonotype was found many times. The chain uses TRBV30 and TRBJ2-7; D is perhaps TRBD2 (6 bases). CDR1 and CDR2 (germline): GTSNPN, SVGIG (reference sequence). The CDR3 loop spans 11 amino acids. V lost 6 bases and J lost 5, with 11 bases in between. For the CDR3, the DNA is TGTGCCTGTTGGGGGAGGAACGAGCAGTACTTC. Its protein product is CACWGRNEQYF.

This clonotype was counted many times. V gene TRBV2 combines with J gene TRBJ2-2, with 8 bases identical to TRBD2. Germline V gene lookup returns CDR1 SNHLY and CDR2 FYNNEI. With 8 bases clipped from V and 2 bases from J, the junction kept 7 bases outside the gene matches. CDR3 length: 15 amino acids. The CDR3 region has the DNA TGTGCCAGCCGGGGGGTAGCGGGAAACACCGGGGAGCTGTTTTTT. Translated: CASRGVAGNTGELFF. Full variable domain (missing parts from reference TRBV2 and TRBJ2-2): EPEVTQTPSHQVTQMGQEVILRCVPISNHLYFYWYRQILGQKVEFLVSFYNNEISEKSEIFDDQFSVERPDGSNFTLKIRSTKLEDSAMYFCASRGVAGNTGELFFGEGSRLTVL.

This clonotype was found many times. The genes are TRBV2 and TRBJ1-3; tentative D call: TRBD1 (6 bases). Trimming stripped 3 bases from V and 4 bases from J, with 10 bases between. The germline V gene encodes CDR1 SNHLY and CDR2 FYNNEI. CDR3 size: 14 residues. The CDR3 DNA reads as TGTGCCAGCAGTGAGCCAGGGGTCGGAAACACCATATATTTT. It encodes CASSEPGVGNTIYF.

This clonotype was counted ten times or more. This rearrangement joins TRBV6-5 to TRBJ1-1, with TRBD1 matching 8 bases. After removal of 6 bases from V and 5 bases from J, the junction contained 2 bases not matched to a gene. In germline, CDR1 is MNHEY, CDR2 SVGAGI. The CDR3 has 12 residues. In nucleotides, the CDR3 is TGTGCCAGCAGGGACAGGGTTACTGAAGCTTTCTTT. The encoded protein is CASRDRVTEAFF.

A note on this clonotype: With a much larger clone just one base away, this may be a read error. This chain joins TRBV3-1 and TRBJ2-7; D call uncertain. The V end lost 4 bases, the J end lost 5 bases, and 15 bases lay between the germline ends. Germline values: CDR1 LGHDT, CDR2 YNNKEL (reference sequence). The CDR3 is 14 residues long. The CDR3 region has the DNA TGTGCCAGCAGCCCCGGTGAGGCCGCCAACGAGCAGTACTTC. Translating it yields CASSPGEAANEQYF.

The chain has TRBV6-2 or TRBV6-3 and TRBJ2-1; D may correspond to TRBD1 or TRBD2 (5 bases each). The CDR3 consists of 15 residues. The V and J ends lost 2 bases and 0 bases respectively, with 8 bases between them. Germline V lookup: CDR1 MNHEY, CDR2 SVGEGT. The CDR3 sequence is CASSYEGPSYNEQFF. Written as DNA, the CDR3 is TGTGCCAGCAGTTACGAGGGGCCCTCCTACAATGAGCAGTTCTTC.

This clonotype was recorded only once. A much larger clonotype is one base distant, so this may be a read error. The rearrangement uses TRBV7-9 and TRBJ2-1; the D gene is possibly TRBD1 (6 bases). Trimming cost V 5 bases and J 12 bases, with 14 bases left between them. Germline loops: CDR1 SEHNR, CDR2 FQNEAQ (reference sequence). This CDR3 spans 12 amino acids. CDR3 region: CASSNFTQGQFF. The DNA of the CDR3 is TGTGCCAGCAGCAATTTCACACAGGGGCAGTTCTTC.